This is a list of T cell receptor beta chains from one sample in a study of T-cell memory formation after mild COVID-19. TCRdb ran MiXCR on the 5' RACE reads and lists one entry per CDR3 protein. The sample carries 55,000 to 70,000 distinct CDR3 sequences, about a quarter recorded once. The sample was PBMCs or a T cell subset sorted from them (not recorded which). These TCRs come from a man aged 18 to 30 who had mild COVID-19 (a few samples of this study predate the infection). Cell type and time point are not known. Both conserved end residues are part of each CDR3. A D gene is named only where the DNA matches it firmly. Rows may omit the clone size; those that give it use once, few, many or a size class.

clone size: NA
D gene: TRBD1
V gene: TRBV5-6
J gene: TRBJ1-2
CDR3 DNA: TGTGCCAGCAGAGACAGGGCTCCCTATGGCTACACCTTC
CDR3 protein: CASRDRAPYGYTF

clone size: NA
D gene: NA
V gene: TRBV5-1
J gene: TRBJ1-6
CDR3 DNA: TGCGCCAGCACCCCCCGGGGGGGAAATTCACCCCTCCACTTT
CDR3 protein: CASTPRGGNSPLHF

clone size: NA
D gene: NA
V gene: TRBV12-3/TRBV12-4
J gene: TRBJ2-5
CDR3 DNA: TGTGCCAGCAGTTTGGGGGGCCAAGAGACCCAGTACTTC
CDR3 protein: CASSLGGQETQYF

clone size: NA
D gene: NA
V gene: TRBV6-5
J gene: TRBJ1-1
CDR3 DNA: TGTGCCAGCTCCACGGGGTGGGGTATTGGCACTGAAGCTTTCTTT
CDR3 protein: CASSTGWGIGTEAFF

clone size: NA
D gene: TRBD1
V gene: TRBV5-1
J gene: TRBJ2-1
CDR3 DNA: TGCGCCAGCAGCTTCGGACAGGGACCCTACAATGAGCAGTTCTTC
CDR3 protein: CASSFGQGPYNEQFF

clone size: NA
D gene: NA
V gene: TRBV9
J gene: TRBJ2-3
CDR3 DNA: TGTGCCAGCAGTCCAGGGGGGGAGGATACGCAGTATTTT
CDR3 protein: CASSPGGEDTQYF

clone size: few
D gene: NA
V gene: TRBV6-2/TRBV6-3
J gene: TRBJ1-2
CDR3 DNA: TGTGCCAGCAGTTACATCACTGATCCGGTTACCTATGGCTACACCTTC
CDR3 protein: CASSYITDPVTYGYTF

clone size: many
D gene: TRBD2
V gene: TRBV5-6
J gene: TRBJ2-1
CDR3 DNA: TGTGCCAGCAGCTTGGGGGGGGGAGCCTACAATGAGCAGTTCTTC
CDR3 protein: CASSLGGGAYNEQFF

clone size: NA
D gene: NA
V gene: TRBV12-3/TRBV12-4
J gene: TRBJ2-3
CDR3 DNA: TGTGCCAGCAGTACCTCAGGGGAGGAAACAGATACGCAGTATTTT
CDR3 protein: CASSTSGEETDTQYF

clone size: NA
D gene: TRBD2
V gene: TRBV5-6
J gene: TRBJ2-3
CDR3 DNA: TGTGCCAGCAGCTCCGGGGGGACGTACAACACAGATACGCAGTATTTT
CDR3 protein: CASSSGGTYNTDTQYF

clone size: few
D gene: TRBD1
V gene: TRBV20-1
J gene: TRBJ2-7
CDR3 DNA: TGCAGTGCTAGAGATCAGGGACAGCGCTACGAGCAGTACTTC
CDR3 protein: CSARDQGQRYEQYF

clone size: NA
D gene: TRBD1
V gene: TRBV9
J gene: TRBJ1-2
CDR3 DNA: TGTGCCAGCAGCGGCCTAGACAGGGGGCTTTCTGGCTACACCTTC
CDR3 protein: CASSGLDRGLSGYTF

clone size: NA
D gene: NA
V gene: TRBV7-6
J gene: TRBJ2-2
CDR3 DNA: TGTGCCAGCAGCTTAGCGTCGGGTAACACCGGGGAGCTGTTTTTT
CDR3 protein: CASSLASGNTGELFF

clone size: few
D gene: NA
V gene: TRBV27
J gene: TRBJ2-5
CDR3 DNA: TGTGCCAGCAGTTTTGGTCGGGGCCAAGAGACCCAGTACTTC
CDR3 protein: CASSFGRGQETQYF

clone size: NA
D gene: NA
V gene: TRBV9
J gene: TRBJ1-1
CDR3 DNA: TGTGCCAGCAGCGTAGGGAGTTATGCGAACACTGAAGCTTTCTTT
CDR3 protein: CASSVGSYANTEAFF

clone size: NA
D gene: TRBD1
V gene: TRBV24-1
J gene: TRBJ1-2
CDR3 DNA: TGTGCCACCAGTGATTTGGAGGGGGCGCTTGGCTACACCTTC
CDR3 protein: CATSDLEGALGYTF

clone size: NA
D gene: TRBD1
V gene: TRBV27
J gene: TRBJ1-2
CDR3 DNA: TGTGCCAGCAGTTTACGCGCAGGGGGCGTTAGCTATGGCTACACCTTC
CDR3 protein: CASSLRAGGVSYGYTF

clone size: NA
D gene: NA
V gene: TRBV6-4
J gene: TRBJ2-3
CDR3 DNA: TGTGCCAGCAGTGACTCCCCTGGCACAGATACGCAGTATTTT
CDR3 protein: CASSDSPGTDTQYF

clone size: NA
D gene: NA
V gene: TRBV5-4
J gene: TRBJ2-3
CDR3 DNA: TGTGCCAGCAGCTTTGGAGCTGCGGGTTTGACAGATACGCAGTATTTT
CDR3 protein: CASSFGAAGLTDTQYF

clone size: NA
D gene: NA
V gene: TRBV9
J gene: TRBJ2-3
CDR3 DNA: TGTGCCAGCAGCGTAGTGGTAGATACGCAGTATTTT
CDR3 protein: CASSVVVDTQYF

clone size: NA
D gene: TRBD1
V gene: TRBV7-9
J gene: TRBJ2-2
CDR3 DNA: TGTGCCAGCAGCCCGTGGACAGGGGGGGACACCGGGGAGCTGTTTTTT
CDR3 protein: CASSPWTGGDTGELFF

clone size: few
D gene: TRBD1
V gene: TRBV7-9
J gene: TRBJ2-5
CDR3 DNA: TGTGCCAGCAGCCCCGCGACAGGGAGCATGGAGACCCAGTACTTC
CDR3 protein: CASSPATGSMETQYF

clone size: NA
D gene: NA
V gene: TRBV27
J gene: TRBJ1-2
CDR3 DNA: TGTGCCAGCAGAGGGTTCGACTATGGCTACACCTTC
CDR3 protein: CASRGFDYGYTF

clone size: few
D gene: NA
V gene: TRBV28
J gene: TRBJ2-4
CDR3 DNA: TGTGCCCGTTCCCGGGCGGTCGAGCCAGGGCACATTCAGTACTTC
CDR3 protein: CARSRAVEPGHIQYF

clone size: few
D gene: TRBD2
V gene: TRBV4-2
J gene: TRBJ2-3
CDR3 DNA: TGCGCCAGCAGCCAAGAGCCCGGACTAGCGGGCACAGATACGCAGTATTTT
CDR3 protein: CASSQEPGLAGTDTQYF

clone size: NA
D gene: NA
V gene: TRBV7-9
J gene: TRBJ2-3
CDR3 DNA: TGTGCCAGCAGCCCGCCCTCGCCAGATACGCAGTATTTT
CDR3 protein: CASSPPSPDTQYF

clone size: few
D gene: TRBD1
V gene: TRBV29-1
J gene: TRBJ1-5
CDR3 DNA: TGCAGCGCTTCGACAGGGTCGAGCAATCAGCCCCAGCATTTT
CDR3 protein: CSASTGSSNQPQHF

clone size: few
D gene: NA
V gene: TRBV19
J gene: TRBJ2-3
CDR3 DNA: TGTGCCAGTAGTTCACTGGGGGGGCATATTGATACGCAGTATTTT
CDR3 protein: CASSSLGGHIDTQYF

clone size: NA
D gene: NA
V gene: TRBV10-3
J gene: TRBJ1-2
CDR3 DNA: TGTGCCACCCAAGTTACAGGGTTGAACTATGGCTACACCTTC
CDR3 protein: CATQVTGLNYGYTF

clone size: NA
D gene: NA
V gene: TRBV7-9
J gene: TRBJ2-5
CDR3 DNA: TGTGCCAGCAGCCAACGGGAGACCCAGTACTTC
CDR3 protein: CASSQRETQYF

clone size: NA
D gene: TRBD2
V gene: TRBV5-1
J gene: TRBJ2-1
CDR3 DNA: TGCGCCAGCAGCCAGACTAGCGGGGGTTCCTACAATGAGCAGTTCTTC
CDR3 protein: CASSQTSGGSYNEQFF